This entry lists 7 T cell receptor beta chains sequenced from one sample in a study of shared clonotypes between healthy human individuals. Produced via immunoSEQ multiplex PCR; TCRdb's table is partial and in-frame only. The profile shows over 950,000 clones, approximately 77% of them singletons. What was sequenced was memory CD4+ T cells from PBMCs. The subset is: CD45RA-negative fraction. These receptors were obtained from a man younger than 35 in good health. Some clones in this sample may be carry-over from other donors' samples.

The gene calls are TRBV13 and TRBJ2-1, with 10 bases identical to TRBD1. Trimming took 5 bases from V and 0 from J; bases not matched to a gene: 4. CDR1 is PRHDT, CDR2 FYEKMQ, per germline (reference sequence). This CDR3 has 16 amino acids. The CDR3 bases are TGTGCCAGCAGCGCAGGGACAGGGGACTCCTACAATGAGCAGTTCTTC. Its translation is CASSAGTGDSYNEQFF.

Details on this clone: Other DNA sequences from this sample encode an identical CDR3 as well. V and J are TRBV18 and TRBJ2-3; 10 bases align to TRBD2. The CDR3 is made up of 15 amino acids. V lost 3 bases to trimming and J lost 1 base; unmatched junction nucleotides: 1. Germline CDR1 KGHSH, CDR2 LQKENI. CDR3 DNA: TGTGCCAGCTCACCCCTAGCGGGAGGCACAGATACGCAGTATTTT. It yields the protein CASSPLAGGTDTQYF.

The chain employs TRBV5-5 and TRBJ2-7, with unresolved D. CDR1 SGHKS and CDR2 YYEKEE come from the germline V gene (reference sequence). The CDR3 spans 11 residues. The germline V and J ends were trimmed by 4 bases and 4 bases, with 6 bases remaining between them. CDR3 sequence: CASSRQYEQYF. Written as DNA, the CDR3 is TGTGCCAGCAGCCGGCAGTACGAGCAGTACTTC.

The chain joins TRBV5-8 to TRBJ2-2; D not resolved. Deletions cut 9 bases from V and 1 base from J, with 19 bases between. CDR3 length: 16 amino acids. The germline gives CDR1 SGHTS, CDR2 YDEGEE. The CDR3 spells CATDDQATRNTGELFF. The CDR3 bases are TGTGCCACCGATGATCAGGCGACAAGGAACACCGGGGAGCTGTTTTTT. Looking up the rest from reference TRBV5-8 and TRBJ2-2 gives the full variable domain: EAGVTQSPTHLIKTRGQQATLRCSPISGHTSVYWYQQALGLGLQFLLWYDEGEERNRGNFPPRFSGRQFPNYSSELNVNALELEDSALYLCATDDQATRNTGELFFGEGSRLTVL.

With regard to this clone: A much larger clone lies one base from this, so it may be a read error. This sample includes further DNA sequences coding for the same CDR3. This sequence joins TRBV28 and TRBJ1-1; 8 bases are shared with TRBD1. This CDR3 spans 17 amino acids. The ends lost 6 bases at V and 0 bases at J; junction bases unmatched: 12. CDR1 MDHEN and CDR2 SYDVKM come from the germline V gene. CDR3 sequence reads: CASSLFPGGDLNTEAFF. In DNA, the CDR3 is TGTGCCAGCAGCTTGTTCCCAGGGGGCGATTTGAACACTGAAGCTTTCTTT.

The gene calls are TRBV18 and TRBJ1-1; no clear D. Germline CDR1 KGHSH, CDR2 LQKENI. The CDR3 totals 13 residues. V was shortened by 2 bases and J by 5 bases, with 9 bases between the two germline ends. CDR3 DNA sequence: TGTGCCAGCTCACCAAACGTGGGGACTGAAGCTTTCTTT. Protein sequence: CASSPNVGTEAFF.

This chain joins TRBV11-2 and TRBJ1-3, with D maybe TRBD1 (5 bases). The CDR3 covers 17 residues. V lost 0 bases and J lost 0, with 12 bases in between. The V gene's germline CDR1 is SGHAT and CDR2 FQNNGV. CDR3 sequence: CASSLDRGSTSGNTIYF. The CDR3 DNA reads TGTGCCAGCAGCTTAGATCGGGGCAGCACCTCTGGAAACACCATATATTTT.